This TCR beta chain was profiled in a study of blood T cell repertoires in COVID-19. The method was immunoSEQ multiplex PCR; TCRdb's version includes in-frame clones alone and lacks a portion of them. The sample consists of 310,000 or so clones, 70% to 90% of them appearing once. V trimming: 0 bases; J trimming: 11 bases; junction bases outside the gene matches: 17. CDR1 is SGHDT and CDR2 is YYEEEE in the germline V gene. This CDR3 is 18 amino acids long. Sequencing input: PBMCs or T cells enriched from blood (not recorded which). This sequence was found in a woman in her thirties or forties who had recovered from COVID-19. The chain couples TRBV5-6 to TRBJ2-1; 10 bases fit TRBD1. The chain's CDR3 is CASSLGDRGLATDRKQFF. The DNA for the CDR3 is TGTGCCAGCAGCTTGGGTGACAGGGGGCTGGCTACGGACAGGAAGCAGTTCTTC.